This T cell receptor beta chain was retrieved from a study of T cell repertoires in cytomegalovirus infection. Whole-study context: CMV epitopes, recently identified HLA-C-restricted and well-studied HLA-B-restricted, were used. Study results and limitations: The ex vivo response showed dominance by HLA-C-restricted CMV-specific TCR beta clonotypes.

TCRdb reprocessed the reads with MiXCR, giving one entry per CDR3 protein. The sample consists of about 71,000 distinct CDR3 sequences, 20% of them appearing once. This clonotype showed up just once. The antigen is undetermined. The sequenced sample was CD8+ T cells from cultured PBMCs, obtained from culture after CMV antigen stimulation. The source of this sequence is a human donor in good health (CMV status not recorded). Some clones in this sample may be carry-over from other donors' samples.

The CDR3 nucleotides read TGTGCCAGCAGCCTCTTTAAAAGTGCAGACTATGGCTACACCTTC. Translation: CASSLFKSADYGYTF. This chain uses TRBV7-3 with TRBJ1-2; D uncertain. V was shortened by 5 bases and J by 3 bases, with 16 bases between the two germline ends. Germline CDR1 and CDR2: SGHTA and FQGTGA. The CDR3 spans 15 residues.